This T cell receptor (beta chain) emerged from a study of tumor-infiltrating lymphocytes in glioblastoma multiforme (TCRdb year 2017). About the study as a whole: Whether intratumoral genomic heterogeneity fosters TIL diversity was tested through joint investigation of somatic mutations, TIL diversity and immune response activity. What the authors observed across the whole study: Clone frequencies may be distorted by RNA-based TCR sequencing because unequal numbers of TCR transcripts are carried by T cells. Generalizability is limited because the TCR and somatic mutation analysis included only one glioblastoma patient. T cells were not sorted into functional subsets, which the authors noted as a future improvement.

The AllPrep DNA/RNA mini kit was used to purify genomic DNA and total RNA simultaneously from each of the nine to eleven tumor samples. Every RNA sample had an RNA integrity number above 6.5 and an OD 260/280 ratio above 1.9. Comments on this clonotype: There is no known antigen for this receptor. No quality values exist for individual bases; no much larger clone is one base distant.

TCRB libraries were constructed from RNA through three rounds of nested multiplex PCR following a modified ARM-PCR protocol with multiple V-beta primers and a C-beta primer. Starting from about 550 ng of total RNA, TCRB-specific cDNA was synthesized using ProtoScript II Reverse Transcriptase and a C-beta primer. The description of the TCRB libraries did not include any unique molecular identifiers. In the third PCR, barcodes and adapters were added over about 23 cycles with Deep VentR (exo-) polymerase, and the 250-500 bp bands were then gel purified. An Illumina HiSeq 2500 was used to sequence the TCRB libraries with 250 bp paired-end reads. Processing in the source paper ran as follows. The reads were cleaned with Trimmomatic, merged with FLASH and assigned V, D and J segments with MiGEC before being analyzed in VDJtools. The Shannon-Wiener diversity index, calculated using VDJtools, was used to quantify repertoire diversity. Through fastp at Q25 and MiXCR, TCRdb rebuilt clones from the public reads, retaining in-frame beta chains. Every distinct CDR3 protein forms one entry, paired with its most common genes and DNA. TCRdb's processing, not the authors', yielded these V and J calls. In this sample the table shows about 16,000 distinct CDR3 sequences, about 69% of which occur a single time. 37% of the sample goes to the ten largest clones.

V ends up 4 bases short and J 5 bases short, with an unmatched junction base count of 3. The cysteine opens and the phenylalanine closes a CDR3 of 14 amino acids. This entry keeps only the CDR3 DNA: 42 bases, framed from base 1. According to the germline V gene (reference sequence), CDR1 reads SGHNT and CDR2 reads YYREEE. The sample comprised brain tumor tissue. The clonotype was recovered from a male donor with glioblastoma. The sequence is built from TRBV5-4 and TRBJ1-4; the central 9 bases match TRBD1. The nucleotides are TGTGCCAGCAGCCGACAGGGGGAAAATGAAAAACTGTTTTTT. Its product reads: CASSRQGENEKLFF.